These T cell receptor beta chains were read from a single sample in a study of OX40 agonist ivuxolimab in advanced cancers. The assay was immunoSEQ multiplex PCR, and TCRdb's table has in-frame clones only and misses some. The repertoire holds about 51,000 clones, with approximately 80% as singletons. The sample here was CD4+ or CD8+ T cells sorted from blood, taken in a trial of the OX40 agonist ivuxolimab. Source of these receptors: an adult with an advanced solid tumor such as melanoma, head and neck, liver or kidney cancer. CDR3s include the opening cysteine and the closing phenylalanine or tryptophan. D genes are given only for firm matches. Clone size is shown for a subset of rows, as once, few, many or a class of expanded clone.

V gene	J gene	D gene	clone size	CDR3 length	CDR3 DNA	CDR3 protein
TRBV5-4	TRBJ1-4	.	.	14	TGTGCCAGCAGCTTCACAGGAGGTAGTGAAAAACTGTTTTTT	CASSFTGGSEKLFF
TRBV9	TRBJ2-7	TRBD2	.	14	TGTGCCAGCAGCCCCCAGACTAGCAGCTACGAGCAGTACTTC	CASSPQTSSYEQYF
TRBV28	TRBJ1-1	.	.	14	TGTGCCAGCAGTTTCCCGGTAATGAACACTGAAGCTTTCTTT	CASSFPVMNTEAFF
TRBV28	TRBJ1-2	TRBD1	once	15	TGTGCCAGCAGTACCTCCGGACAGGGTGCCTATGGCTACACCTTC	CASSTSGQGAYGYTF
TRBV7-9	TRBJ2-3	TRBD2	.	15	TGTGCCAGCAGCTTGGAGGGACTAGCGGGAGATACGCAGTATTTT	CASSLEGLAGDTQYF
TRBV5-1	TRBJ2-1	TRBD1	.	14	TGCGCCAGCAGCTCCGGGACAGGGGGTAGTGAGCAGTTCTTC	CASSSGTGGSEQFF
TRBV6-6	TRBJ2-4	.	.	13	TGTGCCAGCAGTTACTTAGGCCCAAGCATTCAGTACTTC	CASSYLGPSIQYF
TRBV5-1	TRBJ2-5	TRBD2	.	18	TGCGCCAGCAGCTTTGGTTTCAGCGGGAGGGCCGTAGGAGAGACCCAGTACTTC	CASSFGFSGRAVGETQYF
TRBV13	TRBJ2-7	.	once	12	TGTGCCAGCAGCTTATACTCCTACGAGCAGTACTTC	CASSLYSYEQYF
TRBV2	TRBJ1-5	.	few	13	TGTGCCAGCAATTCGGACACCCTCGGGACCCAGCATTTT	CASNSDTLGTQHF
TRBV14	TRBJ2-3	.	.	17	TGTGCCAGCAGCCGCCCCGCGGCGGGGCGTAACACAGATACGCAGTATTTT	CASSRPAAGRNTDTQYF
TRBV7-6	TRBJ2-3	.	.	14	TGTGCCAGCAGCTTCGAGGCCCCGCCAGATACGCAGTATTTT	CASSFEAPPDTQYF
TRBV6-1	TRBJ1-3	.	.	15	TGTGCCAGCATTCCCCGGGGGAACTCTGGAAACACCATATATTTT	CASIPRGNSGNTIYF
TRBV2	TRBJ2-2	.	once	13	TGTGCCGGTGGGGGATGGGGAACCGGGGAGCTGTTTTTT	CAGGGWGTGELFF
TRBV30	TRBJ1-3	.	.	11	TGTGCCTGGGGGGCCCAAAACACCATATATTTT	CAWGAQNTIYF
TRBV6-1	TRBJ2-3	TRBD2	.	16	TGTGCCAGCAGTGGATGGACTAGCTTATACACAGATACGCAGTATTTT	CASSGWTSLYTDTQYF
TRBV6-1	TRBJ2-2	.	few	14	TGTGCCAGCAGTGAATTAGGTTTGGGCGGGGAGCTGTTTTTT	CASSELGLGGELFF
TRBV13	TRBJ1-2	.	once	13	TGTGCCAGCAGCGTCACCTCCTACGAAGGCTACACCTTC	CASSVTSYEGYTF
TRBV2	TRBJ2-7	TRBD2	.	15	TGTGCCAGCAGTCTTAGCGGGAGAGGTGATGGCGAGCAGTACTTC	CASSLSGRGDGEQYF
TRBV9	TRBJ1-2	.	.	13	TGTGCCAGCAGCGTAGGGTCGATGATTGGCTACACCTTC	CASSVGSMIGYTF
TRBV2	TRBJ1-2	.	.	16	TGTGCCAGCAGTGGTCAGGCGCGCTTGGGAGCCAATGGCTACACCTTC	CASSGQARLGANGYTF
TRBV15	TRBJ2-2	TRBD2	once	15	TGTGCCACCAGCAGAGATGGGGGGGAGGCCGGGGAGCTGTTTTTT	CATSRDGGEAGELFF
TRBV19	TRBJ2-2	TRBD1	few	18	TGTGCCAGTAGTATATTCGTTTTTATGCAGGGGGTTACCGGGGAGCTGTTTTTT	CASSIFVFMQGVTGELFF
TRBV11-2	TRBJ1-4	TRBD1	.	13	TGTGCCAGCAGCTTGGACAGGGGGCAAAAACTGTTTTTT	CASSLDRGQKLFF